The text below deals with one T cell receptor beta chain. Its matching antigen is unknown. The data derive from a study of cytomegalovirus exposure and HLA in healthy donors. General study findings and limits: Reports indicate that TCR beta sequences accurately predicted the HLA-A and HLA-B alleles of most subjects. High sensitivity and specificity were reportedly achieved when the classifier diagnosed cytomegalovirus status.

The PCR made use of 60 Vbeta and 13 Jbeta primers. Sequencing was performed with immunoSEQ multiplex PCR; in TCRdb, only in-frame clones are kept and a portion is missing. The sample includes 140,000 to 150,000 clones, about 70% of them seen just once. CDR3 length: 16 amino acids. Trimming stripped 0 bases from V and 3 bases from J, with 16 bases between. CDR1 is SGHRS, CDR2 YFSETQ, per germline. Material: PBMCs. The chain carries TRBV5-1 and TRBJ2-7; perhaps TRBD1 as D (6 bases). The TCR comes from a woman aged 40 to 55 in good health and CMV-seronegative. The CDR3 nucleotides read TGCGCCAGCAGCTTGGTGGGGGTCAGGGGAAGCTACGAGCAGTACTTC. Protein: CASSLVGVRGSYEQYF.